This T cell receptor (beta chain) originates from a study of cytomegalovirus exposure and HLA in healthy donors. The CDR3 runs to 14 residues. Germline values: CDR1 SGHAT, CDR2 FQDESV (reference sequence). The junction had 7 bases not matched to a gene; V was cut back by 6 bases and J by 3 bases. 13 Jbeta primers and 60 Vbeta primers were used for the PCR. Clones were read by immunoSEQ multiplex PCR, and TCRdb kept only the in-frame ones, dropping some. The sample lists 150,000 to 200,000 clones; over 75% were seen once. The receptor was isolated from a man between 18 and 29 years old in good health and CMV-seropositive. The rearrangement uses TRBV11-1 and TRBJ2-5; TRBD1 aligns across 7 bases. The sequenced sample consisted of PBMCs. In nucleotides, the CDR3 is TGTGCCAGCAGATCTCGCGACAGGGAAGAGACCCAGTACTTC. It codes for CASRSRDREETQYF.